A selection of T cell receptor beta chains follows, all from one sample in a study of T cell repertoires in cytomegalovirus infection. TCRdb re-called the reads through MiXCR, storing one row per CDR3 protein. The profile covers fewer than 550,000 distinct CDR3 sequences, with around 11% appearing a single time and about 9.4% taken by the ten largest. Sequencing input: PBMCs. These receptors were taken from a human donor in good health (CMV status not recorded). Some clones in this sample may be carry-over from other donors' samples. Both conserved end residues are part of each CDR3. D genes are given only for firm matches. Part of the rows lack a size; the others show once, few, many or a class for expanded clones.

D gene,J gene,V gene,clone size,CDR3 DNA,CDR3 protein
NA,TRBJ1-1,TRBV2,NA,TGTGCCAGCAGAGAAGGACAGAGAAACACTGAAGCTTTCTTT,CASREGQRNTEAFF
NA,TRBJ2-1,TRBV11-2,NA,TGTGCCAGCAGCAGACAGGCAGAATACAATGAGCAGTTCTTC,CASSRQAEYNEQFF
TRBD2,TRBJ2-1,TRBV5-1,few,TGCGCCAGCAGCTTGGAAAGAGGCGGGAGGGCCGGCGATGAGCAGTTCTTC,CASSLERGGRAGDEQFF
NA,TRBJ2-1,TRBV5-6,many,TGTGCCAGCAGCTGGACGAGCTCCTACAATGAGCAGTTCTTC,CASSWTSSYNEQFF
NA,TRBJ1-1,TRBV29-1,few,TGCAGCGTTGGGGTTAACACTGAAGCTTTCTTT,CSVGVNTEAFF
TRBD1,TRBJ1-1,TRBV5-4,NA,TGTGCCAGCAGCCTTACAGGGGAGGAGGTAGCTTTCTTT,CASSLTGEEVAFF
TRBD1,TRBJ1-2,TRBV7-9,few,TGTGCCAGCAGCTTAGGAGGGACAGACTATGGCTACACCTTC,CASSLGGTDYGYTF
TRBD2,TRBJ2-3,TRBV7-3,many,TGTGCCAGCAGCTTAACCTCCTCCTCGGGAGGGCCGACAGATACGCAGTATTTT,CASSLTSSSGGPTDTQYF
NA,TRBJ1-2,TRBV15,many,TGTGCCACCAGCAGAGATCTAGGACAGAGCAACTATGGCTACACCTTC,CATSRDLGQSNYGYTF
NA,TRBJ2-7,TRBV28,few,TGTGCCAGCAGCACCAGGGGAGGCGAGCAGTACTTC,CASSTRGGEQYF
TRBD1,TRBJ1-5,TRBV2,many,TGTGCCAGCAATTTGAAACAGGGGAATCAGCCCCAGCATTTT,CASNLKQGNQPQHF
TRBD2,TRBJ2-7,TRBV27,many,TGTGCCAGCAGTTTTGCTAGCGGGACCCGCGAGCAGTACTTC,CASSFASGTREQYF
NA,TRBJ1-4,TRBV7-9,many,TGTGCCAGCAGCATACAGGGTTCCGGTGAAAAACTGTTTTTT,CASSIQGSGEKLFF
NA,TRBJ1-2,TRBV7-2,many,TGTGCCAGCACCTTAGGAGGGGGTGGCTACACCTTC,CASTLGGGGYTF
NA,TRBJ2-7,TRBV5-1,NA,TGCGCCAGCAGCCCCGGGCTCGAGGTCTACGAGCAGTACTTC,CASSPGLEVYEQYF
TRBD2,TRBJ2-3,TRBV6-2/TRBV6-3,many,TGTGCCAGCCTTGCTAGCGGGAGGTCTACAGATACGCAGTATTTT,CASLASGRSTDTQYF
NA,TRBJ2-5,TRBV5-5,NA,TGTGCCAGCAGCTTGGAAGTCACGAAGACGGTTGAGACCCAGTACTTC,CASSLEVTKTVETQYF
NA,TRBJ2-5,TRBV18,NA,TGTGCCAGCTCACCACTGCGGACGGAAGAGACCCAGTACTTC,CASSPLRTEETQYF
NA,TRBJ1-1,TRBV6-1,many,TGTGCCAGCAGTGATCGAGTCACTGAAGCTTTCTTT,CASSDRVTEAFF
TRBD2,TRBJ2-5,TRBV5-4,many,TGTGCCAGCAGCTTAGCGGGGGGCCTACGAGAGACCCAGTACTTC,CASSLAGGLRETQYF
NA,TRBJ1-1,TRBV18,few,TGTGCCAGCTCACCGCAGGACAAAGTCCGTGAAGCTTTCTTT,CASSPQDKVREAFF
NA,TRBJ2-1,TRBV19,NA,TGTGCCAGTAGTTCCAATCCGGGACCCCCGTCCATCGGTGAGCAGTTCTTC,CASSSNPGPPSIGEQFF
TRBD2,TRBJ2-7,TRBV7-9,NA,TGTGCCAGCAGCTCGGGACTAGACACAACTGAAGAGCAGTACTTC,CASSSGLDTTEEQYF